This T cell receptor beta chain was identified in a study of T cell responses to AZD1222 COVID-19 vaccine. About this clone: No antigen is known for it.

The method was immunoSEQ multiplex PCR; TCRdb's version includes in-frame clones alone and lacks a portion of them. The table includes around 140,000 clones, 75% to 90% detected once. Study-level points and caveats: Most donors were white British, females outnumbered males, and clonal diversity was possibly underestimated.

V lost 0 bases, J lost 6 bases, and 9 bases lay in between. The CDR3 consists of 13 residues. Germline V gene sequence: CDR1 KGHSH, CDR2 LQKENI. The sequences come from peripheral blood, collected on day 0 of AZD1222 vaccination. The chain uses TRBV18 and TRBJ2-7; D gene unclear. This TCR was recovered from an adult in good health. CDR3 sequence (DNA): TGTGCCAGCTCACCACCGGTTGCTCCCGAGCAGTACTTC. This codes for CASSPPVAPEQYF.